These 28 T cell receptor beta chains share one sample of origin, sequenced in a study of blood T cell repertoires in COVID-19. Repertoires were generated with immunoSEQ multiplex PCR, while TCRdb's copy carries only in-frame clones and drops some. The table includes over 20,000 clones, 90% detected once. The sequenced material came from peripheral blood. Receptors were obtained from a man between 65 and 85 years old with acute or convalescent COVID-19.

This chain uses TRBV7-2 with TRBJ2-1, with D maybe TRBD1 (6 bases). CDR1 SGHTA and CDR2 FQGNSA come from the germline V gene. CDR3 size: 13 residues. Trimming stripped 1 base from V and 8 bases from J, with 9 bases between. As DNA, the CDR3 is TGTGCCAGCAGCTTAGACAGGGTCGATGAGCAGTTCTTC. It yields the protein CASSLDRVDEQFF.

The rearrangement joins TRBV28 to TRBJ2-7; D gene unclear. Germline loops: CDR1 MDHEN, CDR2 SYDVKM. CDR3 length: 16 residues. Trimming removed 5 bases from V and 5 bases from J, with 22 bases in between. The CDR3 nucleotides are TGTGCCAGCAGTCCTTTAATGCGGCTAACAAACCACGAGCAGTACTTC. Protein sequence: CASSPLMRLTNHEQYF. Full variable domain (missing parts from reference TRBV28 and TRBJ2-7): DVKVTQSSRYLVKRTGEKVFLECVQDMDHENMFWYRQDPGLGLRLIYFSYDVKMKEKGDIPEGYSVSREKKERFSLILESASTNQTSMYLCASSPLMRLTNHEQYFGPGTRLTVT.

This clone was counted once. V and J are TRBV7-9 and TRBJ2-7; D may be TRBD1 (5 bases). The V end lost 6 bases, the J end lost 4 bases, and 10 bases lay between the germline ends. In germline, CDR1 is SEHNR, CDR2 FQNEAQ (reference sequence). The CDR3 sequence is 12 residues long. The CDR3 reads CASSYRPYEQYF. The CDR3, as DNA: TGTGCCAGCAGTTACAGGCCATACGAGCAGTACTTC.

The chain uses TRBV6-6 and TRBJ2-6; perhaps TRBD2 as D (6 bases). Trimming removed 5 bases at V and 2 bases at J, with 19 bases between. CDR1 is MNHNY, CDR2 SVGAGI, per germline (reference sequence). The CDR3 is 18 residues long. The CDR3 here is CASSPRWRGGAGANVLTF. The CDR3 coding sequence is TGTGCCAGCAGTCCTCGGTGGAGGGGCGGGGCTGGGGCCAACGTCCTGACTTTC.

This chain uses TRBV21-1 with TRBJ2-1; TRBD2, the table's D call, was not compared with the DNA. TRBV21-1 is a pseudogene. CDR3 size: 17 residues. This chain's CDR3 is CASSICRGAGGPNEQFF. The CDR3, as DNA: TGTGCCAGCAGCATTTGTAGGGGAGCGGGAGGGCCCAATGAGCAGTTCTTC.

V is TRBV4-1 and J is TRBJ2-4; weak D call: TRBD2 (6 bases). This CDR3 is 15 amino acids long. Germline V CDR1 and CDR2: MGHRA, YSYEKL. The V end was cut by 1 base, the J end by 5 bases, with 12 bases between. This CDR3 reads CASSQGGGVQNIQYF. CDR3 nucleotides: TGCGCCAGCAGCCAAGGAGGCGGGGTTCAAAACATTCAGTACTTC.

This chain joins TRBV28 and TRBJ1-2; D is unclear. This CDR3 has 15 residues. Trimming took off 7 bases at V and 2 bases at J, with 17 bases between the two ends. The V gene's germline CDR1 is MDHEN and CDR2 SYDVKM. This CDR3 reads CASIPWRTRNYGYTF. The CDR3, as DNA: TGTGCCAGCATCCCGTGGAGAACCAGAAACTATGGCTACACCTTC.

In DNA form, the CDR3 reads TGTGCCAGCTCACCCCCCGCCGGCGCGGGCAATGAGCAGTTCTTC. It translates to CASSPPAGAGNEQFF. V gene TRBV18 combines with J gene TRBJ2-1, with a weak D call TRBD2 (5 bases). V lost 3 bases to trimming and J lost 6 bases, with 15 bases between them. Germline V lookup: CDR1 KGHSH, CDR2 LQKENI. The CDR3 is 15 residues long.

V gene TRBV5-1 combines with J gene TRBJ2-7; 7 nucleotides line up with TRBD2. The V segment lost 0 bases and the J segment 10 bases; nucleotides outside the gene matches: 4. The CDR3 is made up of 12 amino acids. Germline V gene sequence: CDR1 SGHRS, CDR2 YFSETQ. Here the CDR3 DNA reads TGCGCCAGCAGCTTGGAAGAGCGGGAACAGTACTTC. This sequence encodes CASSLEEREQYF.

The CDR3 here is CASSRGPAAYEQYF. The CDR3 bases are TGTGCCAGCAGCAGAGGGCCAGCGGCCTACGAGCAGTACTTC. V and J are TRBV6-5 and TRBJ2-7, with D tentatively TRBD2 (5 bases). The CDR3 spans 14 residues. V was pared by 6 bases and J by 2 bases, with 14 bases between. Germline CDR1 is MNHEY and CDR2 is SVGAGI.

Only one count was recorded for this clone. The gene calls are TRBV5-5 and TRBJ1-2; 7 bases match TRBD1. The V gene end was trimmed by 6 bases and the J gene end by 6 bases; junction bases not matched to a gene: 17. Per germline, CDR1 SGHKS and CDR2 YYEKEE (reference sequence). CDR3 length: 16 amino acids. The CDR3 loop is CASTLTPGTALDGYTF. CDR3 nucleotides: TGTGCCAGCACTTTAACTCCCGGGACAGCCCTTGATGGCTACACCTTC.

The chain employs TRBV5-6 and TRBJ2-7; D might be TRBD1 (5 bases). Germline lookup yields CDR1 SGHDT and CDR2 YYEEEE. Trimming took 0 bases from V and 4 from J, leaving 11 bases between them. The CDR3 is 14 amino acids. Here the CDR3 reads CASSLVQGRYEQYF. CDR3 coding DNA: TGTGCCAGCAGCTTGGTGCAGGGCAGGTACGAGCAGTACTTC.

V is TRBV19 and J is TRBJ1-1; the match to TRBD1 covers 9 bases. With 5 bases clipped from V and 4 bases from J, the junction kept 11 bases outside the gene matches. Germline values: CDR1 LNHDA, CDR2 SQIVND (reference sequence). This CDR3 has 16 residues. The CDR3 DNA reads TGTGCCAGTAGTGCCCGGGACAGGGTTTGGGGCACTGAAGCTTTCTTT. Protein: CASSARDRVWGTEAFF.

The gene calls are TRBV6-4 and TRBJ1-6; D is undetermined. The CDR3 contains 12 residues. Germline V gene lookup returns CDR1 MRHNA and CDR2 SNTAGT. Trimming shortened V by 11 bases and J by 7 bases, and 12 bases separated the two germline ends. The CDR3 nucleotides read TGTGCCGGGCAGAGATACAATTCACCCCTCCACTTT. This sequence encodes CAGQRYNSPLHF.

This sequence joins TRBV11-2 and TRBJ1-4; D unresolved. The CDR3 sequence is 13 residues long. Germline V gene lookup returns CDR1 SGHAT and CDR2 FQNNGV. Trimming stripped 1 base from V and 8 bases from J, with 8 bases between. The CDR3 here is CASSLGGPEKLFF. The CDR3 DNA sequence: TGTGCCAGCAGCTTAGGAGGGCCCGAAAAACTGTTTTTT.

V and J are TRBV9 and TRBJ2-2; D uncertain. Germline CDR1 and CDR2: SGDLS and YYNGEE. The length of the CDR3 is 13 residues. Trimming pared 1 base from V and 7 bases from J, leaving 8 bases between. Written as DNA, the CDR3 is TGTGCCAGCAGCGTAATACAGAGCGGGGAGCTGTTTTTT. Protein: CASSVIQSGELFF.

The J gene is TRBJ2-3, the V gene TRBV9; D is possibly TRBD2 (7 bases). This CDR3 is 13 amino acids long. The V gene's germline CDR1 is SGDLS and CDR2 YYNGEE. V shed 6 bases and J shed 6 bases, with 14 bases lying between them. The DNA of the CDR3 is TGTGCCAGCACTGCGGGGGCGCTTGATACGCAGTATTTT. It specifies CASTAGALDTQYF.

CDR3: CAISTGEREQYF. The DNA for the CDR3 is TGTGCCATCAGCACAGGGGAGAGGGAGCAGTACTTC. V and J are TRBV10-3 and TRBJ2-7; 7 positions agree with TRBD1. CDR3 length equals 12 residues. Germline CDR1 and CDR2: ENHRY and SYGVKD. With 6 bases clipped from V and 7 bases from J, the junction kept 6 bases outside the gene matches.

This chain connects TRBV7-2 to TRBJ2-3; D is unclear. This CDR3 comprises 15 residues. Deletions cut 1 base from V and 3 bases from J, with 11 bases between. Germline CDR1 reads SGHTA; CDR2 reads FQGNSA. Here the CDR3 reads CASSLGRLGTDTQYF. CDR3 nucleotides: TGTGCCAGCAGCTTAGGCCGGCTAGGTACAGATACGCAGTATTTT.

This clone was seen a handful of times. The rearrangement uses TRBV19 and TRBJ2-2; 9 nucleotides line up with TRBD2. This CDR3 is built from 14 residues. Unmatched junction bases numbered 7, after V lost 10 bases and J lost 4 bases. CDR1 and CDR2 from the germline V gene are LNHDA and SQIVND (reference sequence). This CDR3 is CATLQAGGTGELFF. CDR3 bases: TGTGCCACCCTGCAAGCGGGAGGCACCGGGGAGCTGTTTTTT.

V gene TRBV4-1 combines with J gene TRBJ1-2; no clear D. Germline CDR1 reads MGHRA; CDR2 reads YSYEKL. Between the trimmed V and J ends, which lost 1 base and 1 base, there was a span of 13 bases. This CDR3 has 16 amino acids. The CDR3 sequence is CASSQVETPINYGYTF. CDR3 coding DNA: TGCGCCAGCAGCCAAGTTGAGACACCAATTAACTATGGCTACACCTTC.

The J gene is TRBJ2-7, the V gene TRBV7-8, with 7 bases that match TRBD1. From germline, CDR1 is SGHVS and CDR2 FQNEAQ. The length of the CDR3 is 15 residues. The junction had 4 bases not matched to a gene; V was cut back by 2 bases and J by 0 bases. The CDR3: CASSLMSGGSYEQYF. The CDR3 nucleotides are TGTGCCAGCAGCTTAATGTCAGGGGGCTCCTACGAGCAGTACTTC. Drawing the rest from reference TRBV7-8 and TRBJ2-7, the complete variable domain is GAGVSQSPRYKVAKRGQDVALRCDPISGHVSLFWYQQALGQGPEFLTYFQNEAQLDKSGLPSDRFFAERPEGSVSTLKIQRTQQEDSAVYLCASSLMSGGSYEQYFGPGTRLTVT.

V and J are TRBV6-2 or TRBV6-3 and TRBJ1-5; D not certain. Trimming took 2 bases from V and 12 from J, leaving 17 bases between them. The CDR3 covers 14 residues. Germline V gene lookup returns CDR1 MNHEY and CDR2 SVGEGT. This CDR3 reads CASSYVSPSRFQHF. The DNA for the CDR3 is TGTGCCAGCAGTTACGTTTCACCGTCTAGGTTCCAGCATTTT.

CDR3 loop: CASSQDLNYGYTF. Here the CDR3 DNA reads TGTGCCAGCAGCCAAGATCTGAACTATGGCTACACCTTC. The chain uses TRBV3-1 (or the pseudogene TRBV3-2) and TRBJ1-2; D uncertain. This CDR3 spans 13 amino acids. Germline lookup yields CDR1 LGHDT and CDR2 YNNKEL (reference sequence). Trimming left V 0 bases short and J 2 bases short, with 4 bases between.

The genes are TRBV5-1 and TRBJ2-1; the D gene is possibly TRBD1 (6 bases). In germline, CDR1 is SGHRS, CDR2 YFSETQ. Trimming pared 6 bases from V and 5 bases from J, leaving 15 bases between. The CDR3 spans 14 residues. In DNA, the CDR3 is TGCGCCAGCACGGCAGCAGGGGAAGACAATGAGCAGTTCTTC. This encodes CASTAAGEDNEQFF. The full variable domain, its missing parts supplied by reference TRBV5-1 and TRBJ2-1, is KAGVTQTPRYLIKTRGQQVTLSCSPISGHRSVSWYQQTPGQGLQFLFEYFSETQRNKGNFPGRFSGRQFSNSRSEMNVSTLELGDSALYLCASTAAGEDNEQFFGPGTRLTVL.

In this sample, this clone turned up once. As DNA, the CDR3 is TGTGCCTGGAGTCCGACACGGGAGCTGTTTTTT. Protein: CAWSPTRELFF. This rearrangement joins TRBV30 to TRBJ2-2; no reliable D call. Germline CDR1 and CDR2: GTSNPN and SVGIG (reference sequence). The CDR3 covers 11 residues. Trimming shortened V by 2 bases and J by 9 bases, and 7 bases separated the two germline ends.

V gene TRBV9 combines with J gene TRBJ2-1, with 9 positions matching TRBD1. There are 17 residues in the CDR3. The junction had 7 bases not matched to a gene; V was cut back by 0 bases and J by 3 bases. The germline V gene encodes CDR1 SGDLS and CDR2 YYNGEE. The CDR3 bases are TGTGCCAGCAGCGTAGGACAGGGGGTTAGAGTCTACAATGAGCAGTTCTTC. Translating it yields CASSVGQGVRVYNEQFF.

The chain carries TRBV7-2 and TRBJ2-3, with a possible D match to TRBD2 (5 bases). The CDR3 extends over 15 amino acids. Trimming shortened V by 4 bases and J by 2 bases, and 13 bases separated the two germline ends. CDR1 and CDR2 (germline): SGHTA, FQGNSA. Here the CDR3 reads CASSSPSGSTDTQYF. The CDR3 bases are TGTGCCAGCAGCTCCCCGAGCGGATCCACAGATACGCAGTATTTT.